This TCR beta chain was documented in a study of T cell clones after liver transplantation. Background on the study: Subjects received no induction therapy and standard immunosuppression until randomization at 12-24 months post-transplant. At least one year of complete immunosuppression withdrawal without enzymes over twice normal defined tolerance.

Sequencing used immunoSEQ multiplex PCR; TCRdb keeps in-frame clones, though not all of them. Of around 100,000 clones detected, around 86% appear once; the ten largest clones hold 0.8% to 1%. Findings of the study overall: The donor-reactive repertoire was only partly measurable in a couple of subjects, lacking donor cells.

To note about this clone: Its target is not known.

V was trimmed by 3 bases and J by 10 bases, leaving 18 bases between them. CDR3 size: 15 residues. Per the germline V gene, CDR1 is MGHDK and CDR2 is SYGVNS. This clonotype originated in a human donor who received a liver transplant. The sequencing here drew on CD4+ T cells from blood, taken before liver transplant. This chain links TRBV25-1 with TRBJ1-4, with no clear D. Here the CDR3 reads CASSDPGYGARKLFF. For the CDR3, the DNA is TGTGCCAGCAGTGACCCCGGATATGGTGCGAGAAAACTGTTTTTT.